This record looks at one T cell receptor (beta chain) sequence and its context. This CDR3 contains 14 residues. CDR1 and CDR2 (germline): LNHDA, SQIVND (reference sequence). V lost 7 bases to trimming and J lost 10 bases; unmatched junction nucleotides: 9. This sample stems from a study of T cells in Graves' hyperthyroidism and ophthalmopathy. Authors of the study amplified TCR beta CDR3 regions from RNA transcripts. Using the HTBI primer set, a first-round RT-PCR was run on the TCR CDR3. Each CDR3 protein is one row after TCRdb ran MiXCR on the multiplex PCR reads. The data contain 400,000 to 450,000 distinct CDR3 sequences, about 15% of them singletons.

The clonotype was recovered from a man between 18 and 29 years old with Graves' ophthalmopathy. Sequencing was carried out using blood. The genes are TRBV19 and TRBJ2-7, with 14 bases that match TRBD2. CDR3 amino acids: CASNRQGTSGRQYF. As DNA, the CDR3 is TGTGCCAGTAATAGACAGGGGACTAGCGGGAGACAGTACTTC.